This T cell receptor (beta chain) was obtained from a study of blood T cell repertoires in COVID-19. Study as a whole: Sample material is recorded as cDNA or gDNA derived from T cells, B-cell-depleted T cells, or PBMCs.

Germline V gene sequence: CDR1 KGHSH, CDR2 LQKENI. The germline V and J ends were trimmed by 2 bases and 0 bases, with 7 bases remaining between them. The CDR3 consists of 14 residues. Assay used: immunoSEQ multiplex PCR; TCRdb lists only in-frame clones, some missing. Of under 100,000 clones listed, around 85% are singletons. The source material was peripheral blood. The receptor's source is a man at least 80 years old with active or convalescent COVID-19. This chain links TRBV18 with TRBJ1-1; TRBD1 might be the D (5 bases). Written as DNA, the CDR3 is TGTGCCAGCTCACCAATGGACATGAACACTGAAGCTTTCTTT. It encodes CASSPMDMNTEAFF.